This T cell receptor beta chain was identified in a study of lymphopenia after photon versus proton radiotherapy. This clone was found once. Repertoires were generated with immunoSEQ multiplex PCR, while TCRdb's copy carries only in-frame clones and drops some. Among about 24,000 clones listed, 85% were seen once. The receptor comes from a man aged 60 to 69 with pancreatic cancer. The sequencing here drew on peripheral blood, taken from a patient treated with photon-based radiotherapy.

CDR3 nucleotides: TGCGCCAGCAGCGCGGGAGGGATGACATGGGCCACAGATACGCAGTATTTT. Its protein is CASSAGGMTWATDTQYF. The chain is built from TRBV5-1 and TRBJ2-3; 9 nucleotides match TRBD2. The V segment lost 4 bases and the J segment 2 bases; nucleotides outside the gene matches: 11. Germline loops: CDR1 SGHRS, CDR2 YFSETQ. The CDR3 consists of 17 residues.